What follows are 20 T cell receptor beta chains derived from one specimen sequenced in a study of cytomegalovirus exposure and HLA in healthy donors. PCR used 60 Vbeta primers and 13 Jbeta primers. Produced via immunoSEQ multiplex PCR; TCRdb's table is partial and in-frame only. This table holds approximately 150,000 clones, roughly 79% found once. The specimen sequenced was PBMCs. All receptors derive from a woman aged 18 to 35 in good health and CMV-seropositive.

V usage is TRBV4-1 and J usage is TRBJ2-7; a possible D gene is TRBD2 (7 bases). This CDR3 has 15 residues. Trimming took off 1 base at V and 2 bases at J, with 12 bases between the two ends. The germline V gene has CDR1 MGHRA and CDR2 YSYEKL. CDR3 residues: CASSQGGGSPYEQYF. The DNA for the CDR3 is TGCGCCAGCAGCCAAGGCGGGGGCTCACCCTACGAGCAGTACTTC.

The genes are TRBV6-5 and TRBJ1-2; TRBD1 aligns across 9 bases. Losses at the gene ends were 5 bases for V and 8 bases for J; bases not matched to a gene: 9. Germline assignment: CDR1 MNHEY and CDR2 SVGAGI. The CDR3 is 14 residues long. CDR3 loop: CASSAGTGLRGYTF. CDR3 in DNA: TGTGCCAGCAGTGCCGGGACAGGGTTGAGGGGCTACACCTTC.

This chain connects TRBV25-1 to TRBJ2-3, with D unresolved. This CDR3 has 13 amino acids. Trimming took off 1 base at V and 6 bases at J, with 8 bases between the two ends. Germline values: CDR1 MGHDK, CDR2 SYGVNS. The chain's CDR3 is CASSESRWDTQYF. CDR3 in DNA: TGTGCCAGCAGTGAATCTAGGTGGGATACGCAGTATTTT.

This rearrangement joins TRBV16 to TRBJ1-2; TRBD1 might be the D (5 bases). Germline assignment: CDR1 KGHSY and CDR2 FQNENV. Trimming shortened V by 0 bases and J by 8 bases, and 16 bases separated the two germline ends. CDR3 length equals 15 residues. The CDR3 nucleotides read TGTGCCAGCAGCCAATCGAGCCGACGCAAGGGGGGCTACACCTTC. Amino acid sequence: CASSQSSRRKGGYTF.

The count of this clone is one. This rearrangement joins TRBV29-1 to TRBJ2-7; 9 bases align to TRBD1. The CDR3 is 14 residues long. Germline trimming cut 6 bases from V and 6 bases from J; bases unmatched to any gene: 12. Germline V CDR1 and CDR2: SQVTM, ANQGSEA. The CDR3 reads CSVGPGQGHREQYF. The CDR3 nucleotides are TGCAGCGTGGGCCCGGGACAGGGACACCGCGAGCAGTACTTC.

The V and J genes are TRBV6-5 and TRBJ1-1; D might be TRBD1 (5 bases). From germline, CDR1 is MNHEY and CDR2 SVGAGI. The CDR3 has 14 amino acids. Trimming pared 6 bases from V and 2 bases from J, leaving 13 bases between. The CDR3 region has the DNA TGTGCCAGCAGCGAGAATGGGGCAAACACTGAAGCTTTCTTT. It yields the protein CASSENGANTEAFF.

This chain links TRBV7-9 with TRBJ2-2; a weak D match, TRBD1 (6 bases). Trimming cost V 3 bases and J 2 bases, with 13 bases left between them. CDR3 size: 16 residues. Germline V gives CDR1 SEHNR, CDR2 FQNEAQ (reference sequence). The CDR3 bases are TGTGCCAGCAGCTTTCCCCCGGACAGAAACACCGGGGAGCTGTTTTTT. This translates into CASSFPPDRNTGELFF.

This sequence joins TRBV4-3 and TRBJ2-6, with 7 bases fitting TRBD2. CDR1 is LGHNA and CDR2 is YSLEER in the germline V gene. Trimming cost V 0 bases and J 0 bases; bases outside gene matches: 5. CDR3 length equals 18 residues. Written as DNA, the CDR3 is TGCGCCAGCAGCCAAGATTATGGGGGGGTCTCTGGGGCCAACGTCCTGACTTTC. Translation gives CASSQDYGGVSGANVLTF.

The chain recombines TRBV6-4 with TRBJ1-5; TRBD1 matches 9 bases. Germline values: CDR1 MRHNA, CDR2 SNTAGT. With V trimmed by 4 bases and J by 3 bases, 10 bases remained unmatched. This CDR3 spans 17 amino acids. CDR3 coding DNA: TGTGCCAGCAGTGCACCGGACAGGGGAGAACACAATCAGCCCCAGCATTTT. The encoded protein is CASSAPDRGEHNQPQHF.

V is TRBV29-1 and J is TRBJ1-1; D uncertain. V shed 1 base and J shed 0 bases, with 12 bases lying between them. Germline-derived CDR1 and CDR2 are SQVTM and ANQGSEA. This CDR3 comprises 15 residues. In DNA, the CDR3 is TGCAGCGTTGAAGGACCGAGCGGGATGAACACTGAAGCTTTCTTT. Translated, it gives CSVEGPSGMNTEAFF.

This chain connects TRBV7-8 to TRBJ1-6; D gene ambiguous. V was clipped by 1 base and J by 4 bases, with 5 bases between them. This CDR3 is built from 14 residues. Germline V lookup: CDR1 SGHVS, CDR2 FQNEAQ. CDR3 in DNA: TGTGCCAGCAGCTTAGACGGGTATAATTCACCCCTCCACTTT. It codes for CASSLDGYNSPLHF.

CDR3 sequence (DNA): TGTGCCAGCACCAAAAACCCCGGCTCCTACGAGCAGTACTTC. Translation: CASTKNPGSYEQYF. The chain is built from TRBV5-8 and TRBJ2-7; D is uncertain. Per germline, CDR1 SGHTS and CDR2 YDEGEE. The CDR3 loop spans 14 amino acids. Trimming pared 6 bases from V and 0 bases from J, leaving 13 bases between.

This clone showed up just once. The chain has TRBV6-5 and TRBJ1-4; 7 bases map to TRBD1. The J segment lost 11 bases and the V segment lost 6 bases, leaving 12 bases of the junction unmatched. Germline V gene sequence: CDR1 MNHEY, CDR2 SVGAGI. The CDR3 covers 14 residues. In DNA, the CDR3 is TGTGCCAGCAGAAGAGACAGGGAGGCTGGGAAACTGTTTTTT. Residues: CASRRDREAGKLFF.

The chain employs TRBV27 and TRBJ2-5; D is perhaps TRBD2 (5 bases). This CDR3 is 15 amino acids long. V was trimmed by 6 bases and J by 5 bases, leaving 19 bases between them. Germline V gene lookup returns CDR1 MNHEY and CDR2 SMNVEV (reference sequence). CDR3 loop: CASRHRTHPGETQYF. The CDR3 bases are TGTGCCAGCAGACACCGGACTCACCCCGGGGAGACCCAGTACTTC.

V is TRBV28 and J is TRBJ1-5; 7 nucleotides agree with TRBD1. V shed 5 bases and J 3 bases; nucleotides not matched to a gene: 4. The CDR3 runs 14 residues. Germline CDR1 MDHEN, CDR2 SYDVKM. The CDR3 here is CASSVGGDNQPQHF. As DNA, the CDR3 is TGTGCCAGCAGTGTAGGGGGCGACAATCAGCCCCAGCATTTT.

The chain couples TRBV4-1 to TRBJ2-3, with a possible D match to TRBD2 (6 bases). Germline-derived CDR1 and CDR2 are MGHRA and YSYEKL. The CDR3 totals 16 residues. V was pared by 1 base and J by 6 bases, with 17 bases between. The CDR3 loop reads CASSQVGTGPTDTQYF. As DNA, the CDR3 is TGCGCCAGCAGCCAAGTCGGGACTGGGCCCACGGATACGCAGTATTTT.

The chain combines TRBV18 with TRBJ2-7, with D maybe TRBD2 (5 bases). This CDR3 region has 14 residues. CDR1 is KGHSH and CDR2 is LQKENI in the germline V gene. Trimming stripped 6 bases from V and 4 bases from J, with 16 bases between. The CDR3 sequence is CASSRTSLEYEQYF. The CDR3 DNA follows: TGTGCCAGCTCGCGCACTAGTTTAGAATACGAGCAGTACTTC. Full variable domain (remainder filled in from reference TRBV18 and TRBJ2-7): NAGVMQNPRHLVRRRGQEARLRCSPMKGHSHVYWYRQLPEEGLKFMVYLQKENIIDESGMPKERFSAEFPKEGPSILRIQQVVRGDSAAYFCASSRTSLEYEQYFGPGTRLTVT.

The rearrangement links TRBV15 to TRBJ2-3; D perhaps matches TRBD2 (5 bases). The CDR3 runs 18 residues. Germline CDR1 LNHNV, CDR2 YYDKDF (reference sequence). Between the trimmed V and J ends, which lost 5 bases and 4 bases, there was a span of 25 bases. CDR3 DNA sequence: TGTGCCACCAGCCCTCCGAGGGCCAGCACGCTTGGGCCAGATACGCAGTATTTT. This translates into CATSPPRASTLGPDTQYF.

The chain employs TRBV4-2 and TRBJ2-7; 13 nucleotides line up with TRBD2. The CDR3 is 22 amino acids. V lost 4 bases to trimming and J lost 3 bases; unmatched junction nucleotides: 24. Per the germline V gene, CDR1 is LGHNA and CDR2 is YNFKEQ. CDR3 coding DNA: TGTGCCAGCAGCCCAAGGACAGGGATTGGGACTAGCGGGGCCCGTCCCTTCTACGAGCAGTACTTC. Translated: CASSPRTGIGTSGARPFYEQYF.

This chain connects TRBV6-6 to TRBJ1-1, with unresolved D. Germline values: CDR1 MNHNY, CDR2 SVGAGI (reference sequence). The ends were cut back, 2 bases at V and 10 bases at J, with 11 bases in the middle. This CDR3 has 12 residues. CDR3 residues: CASSYGGSGAFF. The DNA for the CDR3 is TGTGCCAGCAGTTACGGAGGGAGCGGAGCTTTCTTT.